The 14 T cell receptor beta chains below were found in one sample sequenced in a study of cytomegalovirus exposure and HLA in healthy donors. The PCR ran on 60 Vbeta and 13 Jbeta primers. Clones were sequenced by immunoSEQ multiplex PCR, and TCRdb holds only the in-frame ones, with some missing. The sample records nearly 110,000 clones, 73% being singletons. Specimen: PBMCs. Receptors originate from a young man in good health and CMV-seronegative.

The chain combines TRBV10-3 with TRBJ1-2; perhaps TRBD1 as D (6 bases). CDR3 length: 15 residues. Germline V gene data show CDR1 as ENHRY and CDR2 as SYGVKD. The V and J ends lost 0 bases and 8 bases respectively, with 16 bases between them. The CDR3, as DNA: TGTGCCATCAGTGAGTCCCGGGACACTGGACGGGGCTACACCTTC. This encodes CAISESRDTGRGYTF.

Turning to this clone: The same CDR3 can be traced to other DNA sequences in this sample. The rearrangement joins TRBV6-5 to TRBJ2-7, with 7 bases identical to TRBD1. Germline values: CDR1 MNHEY, CDR2 SVGAGI. Trimming took 0 bases from V and 1 from J; bases not matched to a gene: 3. The CDR3 sequence is 15 residues long. The CDR3 reads CASSYSNRGSYEQYF. The CDR3 nucleotides read TGTGCCAGCAGTTACTCGAACAGGGGATCCTACGAGCAGTACTTC.

The gene calls are TRBV18 and TRBJ2-1, with D tentatively TRBD2 (6 bases). The V gene's germline CDR1 is KGHSH and CDR2 LQKENI. This CDR3 is built from 14 residues. With 4 bases removed from V and 6 bases from J, the gap between germline ends came to 13 bases. CDR3 loop: CASSRDGGTNEQFF. The CDR3 DNA follows: TGTGCCAGCTCACGCGATGGCGGGACCAATGAGCAGTTCTTC.

This clone has a handful of counts. V gene TRBV5-1 combines with J gene TRBJ1-1; D call uncertain. Germline CDR1 is SGHRS and CDR2 is YFSETQ. V was clipped by 4 bases and J by 3 bases, with 19 bases between them. CDR3 size: 16 residues. The CDR3 DNA is TGCGCCAGCAGCCCCCTTTGGATCGGAGCCGACACTGAAGCTTTCTTT. Translation gives CASSPLWIGADTEAFF.

The V gene is TRBV5-5, the J gene TRBJ1-3; 12 nucleotides match TRBD1. Germline V lookup: CDR1 SGHKS, CDR2 YYEKEE (reference sequence). The V and J ends lost 3 bases and 8 bases, in that order; junction bases with no gene match: 6. The CDR3 contains 15 residues. This CDR3 reads CASSSTGTGGHTIYF. CDR3 DNA: TGTGCCAGCAGCTCGACCGGGACAGGGGGCCACACCATATATTTT.

V is TRBV5-1 and J is TRBJ2-1; TRBD2 matches at 13 bases. Germline trimming cut 4 bases from V and 9 bases from J; bases unmatched to any gene: 7. The CDR3 runs 15 residues. CDR1 SGHRS and CDR2 YFSETQ come from the germline V gene. The CDR3 nucleotides are TGCGCCAGCAGCCTGGCCCGGACTAGCGGGAGTGAGCAGTTCTTC. Its protein product is CASSLARTSGSEQFF. The whole variable domain, remainder taken from reference TRBV5-1 and TRBJ2-1, is KAGVTQTPRYLIKTRGQQVTLSCSPISGHRSVSWYQQTPGQGLQFLFEYFSETQRNKGNFPGRFSGRQFSNSRSEMNVSTLELGDSALYLCASSLARTSGSEQFFGPGTRLTVL.

The J gene is TRBJ2-2, the V gene TRBV7-9, with D hard to call. CDR3 length: 12 amino acids. Germline CDR1 reads SEHNR; CDR2 reads FQNEAQ (reference sequence). V was clipped by 5 bases and J by 7 bases, with 8 bases between them. The CDR3 coding sequence is TGTGCCAGCAGCAGAGTTTTCGGGGAGCTGTTTTTT. This codes for CASSRVFGELFF.

The chain recombines TRBV30 with TRBJ2-7; 10 bases fit TRBD1. The CDR3 runs to 13 residues. The germline V gene has CDR1 GTSNPN and CDR2 SVGIG (reference sequence). J gave up 6 bases and V 3 bases, and 5 bases lay outside the gene matches. The CDR3 spells CAWSGDRGIEQYF. Here the CDR3 DNA reads TGTGCCTGGAGCGGGGACAGGGGAATCGAGCAGTACTTC.

The chain combines TRBV19 with TRBJ2-2, with 8 bases that match TRBD2. The ends lost 3 bases at V and 2 bases at J; junction bases unmatched: 17. The CDR3 sequence is 20 residues long. Germline V gene data show CDR1 as LNHDA and CDR2 as SQIVND (reference sequence). CDR3 protein: CASSIVRTSGRRENTGELFF. The CDR3 DNA is TGTGCCAGTAGTATCGTTAGGACGAGCGGGAGACGAGAAAACACCGGGGAGCTGTTTTTT.

The sample holds a few counts of this clone. This rearrangement joins TRBV10-2 to TRBJ2-2; D might be TRBD1 (6 bases). Germline CDR1 reads WSHSY; CDR2 reads SAAADI. Trimming removed 4 bases at V and 2 bases at J, with 11 bases between. The CDR3 sequence is 15 residues long. CDR3 DNA sequence: TGCGCCAGCAGTGTGGACAGATCTAACACCGGGGAGCTGTTTTTT. Translation: CASSVDRSNTGELFF.

The chain links TRBV10-3 to TRBJ1-5; 8 bases agree with TRBD1. Germline lookup yields CDR1 ENHRY and CDR2 SYGVKD. Trimming cost V 6 bases and J 4 bases; bases outside gene matches: 2. The CDR3 consists of 13 residues. CDR3 in DNA: TGTGCCATCAGGGACAGGGTGAATCAGCCCCAGCATTTT. The encoded protein is CAIRDRVNQPQHF.

The chain carries TRBV7-7 and TRBJ2-1; TRBD1 aligns across 8 bases. The J segment lost 9 bases and the V segment lost 5 bases, leaving 6 bases of the junction unmatched. The V gene's germline CDR1 is SSHAT and CDR2 FNYEAQ (reference sequence). The CDR3 runs 13 residues. CDR3 amino acids: CASSMDRAGEQFF. CDR3 nucleotides: TGTGCCAGCAGCATGGACAGGGCCGGTGAGCAGTTCTTC.

The V gene is TRBV6-5, the J gene TRBJ1-1; TRBD1 matches 8 bases. The CDR3 totals 14 residues. Germline-derived CDR1 and CDR2 are MNHEY and SVGAGI. The junction had 10 bases not matched to a gene; V was cut back by 6 bases and J by 7 bases. CDR3 sequence (DNA): TGTGCCAGCAGCCGAGACAGGGGTGATTATGAAGCTTTCTTT. Residues: CASSRDRGDYEAFF.

The chain employs TRBV2 and TRBJ2-7; 8 nucleotides align to TRBD1. The V gene's germline CDR1 is SNHLY and CDR2 FYNNEI. There are 14 residues in the CDR3. Trimming took 4 bases from V and 3 from J; bases not matched to a gene: 5. The CDR3 spells CASSVQGQGYEQYF. Written as DNA, the CDR3 is TGTGCCAGCAGTGTTCAAGGACAGGGCTACGAGCAGTACTTC.